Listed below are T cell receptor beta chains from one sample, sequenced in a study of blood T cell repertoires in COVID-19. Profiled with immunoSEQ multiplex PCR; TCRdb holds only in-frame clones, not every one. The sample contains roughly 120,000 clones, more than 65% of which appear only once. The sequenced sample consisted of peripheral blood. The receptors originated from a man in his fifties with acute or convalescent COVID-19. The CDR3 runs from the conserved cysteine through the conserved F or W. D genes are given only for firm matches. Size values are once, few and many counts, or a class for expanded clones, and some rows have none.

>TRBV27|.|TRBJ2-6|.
CASSSRGFPSGANVLTF
TGTGCCAGCAGTTCCAGGGGTTTCCCATCTGGGGCCAACGTCCTGACTTTC
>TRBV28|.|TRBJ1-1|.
CASSLAGLGTEAFF
TGTGCCAGCAGTTTGGCGGGTTTGGGGACTGAAGCTTTCTTT
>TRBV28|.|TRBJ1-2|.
CASSPVWAPANYGYTF
TGTGCCAGCAGCCCAGTGTGGGCTCCAGCTAACTATGGCTACACCTTC
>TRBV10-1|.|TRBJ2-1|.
CASSVTRGNEQFF
TGCGCCAGCAGTGTAACCCGGGGGAATGAGCAGTTCTTC
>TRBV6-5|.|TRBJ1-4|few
CASYEGGVYEKLFF
TGTGCCAGCTATGAGGGGGGGGTATATGAAAAACTGTTTTTT
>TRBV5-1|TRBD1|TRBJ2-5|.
CASSPGQGSRETQYF
TGCGCCAGCAGCCCGGGACAGGGAAGTCGAGAGACCCAGTACTTC
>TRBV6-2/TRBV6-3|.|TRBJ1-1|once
CASSYAAGQLNTEAFF
TGTGCCAGCAGTTACGCCGCCGGACAGTTGAACACTGAAGCTTTCTTT
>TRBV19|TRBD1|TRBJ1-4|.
CASNPTGGREKLFF
TGTGCCAGTAACCCGACAGGGGGACGTGAAAAACTGTTTTTT
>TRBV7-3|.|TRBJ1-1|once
CASSPKGRGNTEAFF
TGTGCCAGCAGCCCTAAGGGGAGGGGGAACACTGAAGCTTTCTTT
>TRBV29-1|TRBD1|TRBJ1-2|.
CSVGTGTGGGYTF
TGCAGCGTGGGGACCGGGACAGGGGGAGGCTACACCTTC
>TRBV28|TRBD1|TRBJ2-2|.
CASSLRGQGDIGELFF
TGTGCCAGCAGTTTACGCGGCCAGGGGGATATCGGGGAGCTGTTTTTT
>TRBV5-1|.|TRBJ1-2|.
CASSLDGGYTF
TGCGCCAGCAGCTTGGACGGTGGCTACACCTTC
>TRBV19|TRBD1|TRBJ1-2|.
CASSKQRDRRYGYTF
TGTGCCAGTAGTAAACAAAGGGACAGGCGCTATGGCTACACCTTC
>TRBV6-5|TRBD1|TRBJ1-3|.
CASSRTGDSGNTIYF
TGTGCCAGCAGTAGGACAGGGGACTCTGGAAACACCATATATTTT
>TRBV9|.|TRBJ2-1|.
CASSVEAYLNEQFF
TGTGCCAGCAGCGTAGAAGCCTACCTCAATGAGCAGTTCTTC
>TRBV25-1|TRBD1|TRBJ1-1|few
CASSAATGGDTEAFF
TGTGCCAGCAGTGCGGCGACAGGGGGGGACACTGAAGCTTTCTTT
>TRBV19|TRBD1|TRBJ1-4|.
CASSPRTGAEKLFF
TGTGCCAGTAGTCCCCGGACAGGGGCTGAAAAACTGTTTTTT
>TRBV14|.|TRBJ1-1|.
CASSQQQRTEAFF
TGTGCCAGCAGCCAACAGCAGCGCACTGAAGCTTTCTTT
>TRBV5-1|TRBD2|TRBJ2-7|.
CASSLDPAGVYEQYF
TGCGCCAGCAGCTTGGATCCAGCGGGGGTGTACGAGCAGTACTTC
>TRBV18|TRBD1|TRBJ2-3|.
CASSPPTGGPQDTQYF
TGTGCCAGCTCACCACCGACAGGGGGCCCCCAGGATACGCAGTATTTT
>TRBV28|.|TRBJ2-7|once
CASSQVSGDSYEQYF
TGTGCCAGCAGTCAAGTCTCCGGGGACTCCTACGAGCAGTACTTC
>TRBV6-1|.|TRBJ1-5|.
CASSESAPGAQPQHF
TGTGCCAGCAGTGAATCGGCCCCGGGAGCTCAGCCCCAGCATTTT
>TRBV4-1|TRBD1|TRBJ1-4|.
CASSRDGTGGEKLFF
TGCGCCAGCAGCCGGGATGGGACAGGGGGAGAAAAACTGTTTTTT
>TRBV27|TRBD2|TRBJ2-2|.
CASKSGGRGTGELFF
TGTGCCAGCAAGTCGGGGGGGCGGGGCACCGGGGAGCTGTTTTTT
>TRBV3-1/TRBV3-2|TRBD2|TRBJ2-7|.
CASSQAPSGGAVEQYF
TGTGCCAGCAGCCAGGCACCCAGCGGGGGGGCGGTCGAGCAGTACTTC
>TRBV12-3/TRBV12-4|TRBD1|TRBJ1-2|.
CASSRTGSGYTF
TGTGCCAGCAGCCGGACAGGGTCGGGCTACACCTTC
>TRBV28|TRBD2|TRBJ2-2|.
CASSLFASGPGELFF
TGTGCCAGCAGTTTATTCGCTAGCGGCCCCGGGGAGCTGTTTTTT
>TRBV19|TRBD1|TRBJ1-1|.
CASSIVGRGTEAFF
TGTGCCAGTAGTATTGTGGGCAGGGGGACTGAAGCTTTCTTT
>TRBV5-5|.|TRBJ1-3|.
CASSLDRGYSGNTIYF
TGTGCCAGCAGCTTGGATCGGGGATACTCTGGAAACACCATATATTTT
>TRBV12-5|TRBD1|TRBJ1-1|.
CASGLRGGGTEAFF
TGTGCTAGTGGTTTGAGAGGGGGCGGCACTGAAGCTTTCTTT
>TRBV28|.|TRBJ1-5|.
CASSPRGGFVSNQPQHF
TGTGCCAGCAGTCCGCGTGGGGGCTTCGTGAGCAATCAGCCCCAGCATTTT
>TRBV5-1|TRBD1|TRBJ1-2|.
CASSLAGPGTGSYGYTF
TGCGCCAGCAGCTTGGCGGGCCCCGGGACAGGGAGCTATGGCTACACCTTC
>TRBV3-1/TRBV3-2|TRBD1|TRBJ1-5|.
CASSQATGGQPQHF
TGTGCCAGCAGCCAAGCGACAGGGGGGCAGCCCCAGCATTTT
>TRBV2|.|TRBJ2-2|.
CASSEARQAYGGELFF
TGTGCCAGCAGTGAAGCGCGTCAGGCCTACGGCGGGGAGCTGTTTTTT
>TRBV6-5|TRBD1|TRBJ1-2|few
CASSYDRGRDYGYTF
TGTGCCAGCAGTTACGACAGGGGCCGGGACTATGGCTACACCTTC
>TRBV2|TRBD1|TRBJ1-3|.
CASSRQGAGNTIYF
TGTGCCAGCAGTCGACAGGGGGCTGGAAACACCATATATTTT
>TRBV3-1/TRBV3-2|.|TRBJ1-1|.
CASSQGGGTEAFF
TGTGCCAGCAGCCAAGGGGGAGGGACTGAAGCTTTCTTT
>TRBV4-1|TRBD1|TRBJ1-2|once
CASRNLGTGEGGYTF
TGCGCCAGCAGAAACTTAGGGACAGGGGAGGGCGGCTACACCTTC
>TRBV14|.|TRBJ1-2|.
CASSQQQGVYGYTF
TGTGCCAGCAGCCAACAACAAGGGGTCTATGGCTACACCTTC
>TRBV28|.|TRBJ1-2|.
CASRSGDYGYTF
TGTGCCAGCAGATCAGGGGACTATGGCTACACCTTC
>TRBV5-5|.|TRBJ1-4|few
CASSPEGGRTNEKLFF
TGTGCCAGCAGCCCCGAGGGCGGGAGAACTAATGAAAAACTGTTTTTT
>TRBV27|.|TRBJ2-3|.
CASSLRGSTDTQYF
TGTGCCAGCAGTTTAAGGGGTAGCACAGATACGCAGTATTTT
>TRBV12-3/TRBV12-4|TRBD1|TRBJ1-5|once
CASASQGGQPQHF
TGTGCCAGCGCTAGCCAGGGGGGTCAGCCCCAGCATTTT
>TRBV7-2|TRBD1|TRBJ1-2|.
CASSLTRTGVEGYTF
TGTGCCAGCAGCTTGACTCGGACAGGGGTTGAAGGCTACACCTTC
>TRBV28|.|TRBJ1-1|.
CASSFRVRKTEAFF
TGTGCCAGCAGTTTCCGGGTCCGAAAGACTGAAGCTTTCTTT
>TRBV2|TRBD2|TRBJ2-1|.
CARTARAGGPVSYNEQFF
TGTGCCAGGACGGCGCGAGCGGGGGGGCCTGTATCCTACAATGAGCAGTTCTTC
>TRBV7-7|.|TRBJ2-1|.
CASSLGGTDNEQFF
TGTGCCAGCAGCTTGGGAGGAACGGACAATGAGCAGTTCTTC
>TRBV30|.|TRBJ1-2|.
CAWSRGGGYGIYGYTF
TGTGCCTGGAGCCGTGGAGGCGGGTACGGAATTTATGGCTACACCTTC
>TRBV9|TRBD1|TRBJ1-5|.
CASSVVGTGEGFGPQHF
TGTGCCAGCAGCGTAGTAGGTACAGGGGAAGGGTTTGGGCCCCAGCATTTT
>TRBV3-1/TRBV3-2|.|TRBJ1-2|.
CASSQGVQNYGYTF
TGTGCCAGCAGCCAAGGCGTCCAAAACTATGGCTACACCTTC
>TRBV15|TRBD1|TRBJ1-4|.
CATSRDLRTGNEKLFF
TGTGCCACCAGCAGAGATCTCAGGACAGGGAATGAAAAACTGTTTTTT
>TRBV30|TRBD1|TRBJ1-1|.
CAWTRDRNTEAFF
TGTGCCTGGACCAGGGACAGGAACACTGAAGCTTTCTTT
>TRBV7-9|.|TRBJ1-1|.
CASSFSATNTEAFF
TGTGCCAGCAGCTTTAGCGCTACGAACACTGAAGCTTTCTTT
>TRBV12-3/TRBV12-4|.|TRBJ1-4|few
CASSFRGNEKLFF
TGTGCCAGCAGTTTTCGGGGGAATGAAAAACTGTTTTTT
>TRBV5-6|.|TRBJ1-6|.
CASSFVTYNSPLHF
TGTGCCAGCAGCTTCGTGACTTATAATTCACCCCTCCACTTT